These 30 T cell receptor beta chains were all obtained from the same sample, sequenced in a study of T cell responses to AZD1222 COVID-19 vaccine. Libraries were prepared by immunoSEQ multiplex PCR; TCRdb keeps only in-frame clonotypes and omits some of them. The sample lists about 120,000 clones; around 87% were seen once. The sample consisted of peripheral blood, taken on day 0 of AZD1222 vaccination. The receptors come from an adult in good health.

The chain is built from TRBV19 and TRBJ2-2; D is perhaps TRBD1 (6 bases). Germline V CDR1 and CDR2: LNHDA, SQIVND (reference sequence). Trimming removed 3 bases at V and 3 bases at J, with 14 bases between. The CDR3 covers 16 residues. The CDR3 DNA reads TGTGCCAGTAGTATTTTGATGGGGGCGCACACCGGGGAGCTGTTTTTT. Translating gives CASSILMGAHTGELFF.

The CDR3 DNA reads TGTGCCAGCAGCCTCCCCACAGGGGTTAATGAAAAACTGTTTTTT. Translating it yields CASSLPTGVNEKLFF. The genes are TRBV3-1 (or the pseudogene TRBV3-2) and TRBJ1-4; TRBD1 aligns across 7 bases. Germline V gives CDR1 LGHDT, CDR2 YNNKEL (reference sequence). The CDR3 extends over 15 amino acids. V trimming: 4 bases; J trimming: 4 bases; junction bases outside the gene matches: 6.

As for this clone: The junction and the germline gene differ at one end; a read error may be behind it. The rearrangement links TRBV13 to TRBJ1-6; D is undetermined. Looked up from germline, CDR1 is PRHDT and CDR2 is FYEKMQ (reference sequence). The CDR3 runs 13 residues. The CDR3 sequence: CASSLKLTRALHF. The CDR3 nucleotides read TGTGCCAGCAGCTTAAAATTGACAAGGGCCCTTCACTTT.

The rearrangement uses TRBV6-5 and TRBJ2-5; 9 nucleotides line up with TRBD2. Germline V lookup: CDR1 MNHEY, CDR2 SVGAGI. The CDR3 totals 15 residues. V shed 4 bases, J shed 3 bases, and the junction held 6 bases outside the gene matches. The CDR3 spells CASSSWRLAEETQYF. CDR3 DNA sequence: TGTGCCAGCAGTTCGTGGAGACTAGCGGAAGAGACCCAGTACTTC.

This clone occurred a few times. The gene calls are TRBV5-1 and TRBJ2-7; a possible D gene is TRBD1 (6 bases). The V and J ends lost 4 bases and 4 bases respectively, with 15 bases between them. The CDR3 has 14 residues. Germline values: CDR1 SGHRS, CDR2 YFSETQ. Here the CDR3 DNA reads TGCGCCAGCAGCCCCTCCGGGACACAGTACGAGCAGTACTTC. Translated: CASSPSGTQYEQYF.

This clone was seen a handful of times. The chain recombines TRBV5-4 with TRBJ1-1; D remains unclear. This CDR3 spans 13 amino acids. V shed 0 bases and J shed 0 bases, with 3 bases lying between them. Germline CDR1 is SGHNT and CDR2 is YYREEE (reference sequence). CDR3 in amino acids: CASSLVMNTEAFF. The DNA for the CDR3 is TGTGCCAGCAGCTTGGTGATGAACACTGAAGCTTTCTTT.

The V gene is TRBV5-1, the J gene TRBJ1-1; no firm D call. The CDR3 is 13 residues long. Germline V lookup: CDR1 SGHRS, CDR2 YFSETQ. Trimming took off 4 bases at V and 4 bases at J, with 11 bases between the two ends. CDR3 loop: CASSPLIGTEAFF. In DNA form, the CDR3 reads TGCGCCAGCAGCCCTTTGATTGGCACTGAAGCTTTCTTT.

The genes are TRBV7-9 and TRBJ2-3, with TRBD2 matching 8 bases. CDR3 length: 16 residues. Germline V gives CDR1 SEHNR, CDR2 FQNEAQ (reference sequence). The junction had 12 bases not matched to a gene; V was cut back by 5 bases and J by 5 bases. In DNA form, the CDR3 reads TGTGCCAGCAGCCTTTTGGGGACTAGTCTAGGAGATACGCAGTATTTT. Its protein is CASSLLGTSLGDTQYF.

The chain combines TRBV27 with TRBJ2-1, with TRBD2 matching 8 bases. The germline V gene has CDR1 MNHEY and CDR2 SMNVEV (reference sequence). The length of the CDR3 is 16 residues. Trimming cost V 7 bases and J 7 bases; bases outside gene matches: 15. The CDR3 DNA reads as TGTGCCAGCAACGCCTATCCGGGGGGGCCTTGGAATGAGCAGTTCTTC. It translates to CASNAYPGGPWNEQFF.

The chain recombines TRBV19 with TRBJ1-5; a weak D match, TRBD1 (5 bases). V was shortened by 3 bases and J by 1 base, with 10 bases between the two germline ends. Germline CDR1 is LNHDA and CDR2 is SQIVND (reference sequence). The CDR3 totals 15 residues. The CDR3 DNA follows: TGTGCCAGTAGTATGGGCGGGGGAAGCAATCAGCCCCAGCATTTT. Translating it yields CASSMGGGSNQPQHF.

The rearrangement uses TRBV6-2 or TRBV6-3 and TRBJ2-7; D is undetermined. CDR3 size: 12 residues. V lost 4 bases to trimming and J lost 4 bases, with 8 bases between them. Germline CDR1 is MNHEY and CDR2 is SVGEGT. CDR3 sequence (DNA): TGTGCCAGCAGTTTGGACGGATACGAGCAGTACTTC. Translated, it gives CASSLDGYEQYF.

The CDR3: CASSSDPDKTQYF. DNA of the CDR3: TGTGCCAGCAGCTCGGACCCGGACAAGACCCAGTACTTC. This chain connects TRBV5-6 to TRBJ2-5; D is perhaps TRBD1 (5 bases). With 3 bases removed from V and 6 bases from J, the gap between germline ends came to 12 bases. Germline lookup yields CDR1 SGHDT and CDR2 YYEEEE. This CDR3 region has 13 residues.

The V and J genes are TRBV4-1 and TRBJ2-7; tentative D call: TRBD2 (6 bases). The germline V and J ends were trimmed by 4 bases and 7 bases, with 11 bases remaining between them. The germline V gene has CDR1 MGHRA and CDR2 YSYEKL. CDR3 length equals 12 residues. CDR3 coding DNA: TGCGCCAGCAGCCCGGGGGTAGGAGAGCAGTACTTC. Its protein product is CASSPGVGEQYF.

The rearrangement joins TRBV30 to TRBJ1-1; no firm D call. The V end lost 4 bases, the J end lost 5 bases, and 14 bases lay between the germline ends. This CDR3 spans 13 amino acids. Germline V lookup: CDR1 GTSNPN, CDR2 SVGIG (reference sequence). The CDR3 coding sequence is TGTGCCTGGAAGGTGGCAGCCGCAACTGAAGCTTTCTTT. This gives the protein CAWKVAAATEAFF.

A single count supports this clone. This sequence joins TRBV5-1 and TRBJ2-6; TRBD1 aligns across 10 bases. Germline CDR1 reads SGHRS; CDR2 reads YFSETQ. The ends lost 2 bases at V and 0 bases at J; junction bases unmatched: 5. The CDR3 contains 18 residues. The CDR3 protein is CASSFPGQGSSGANVLTF. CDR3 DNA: TGCGCCAGCAGCTTTCCGGGACAGGGGTCCTCTGGGGCCAACGTCCTGACTTTC.

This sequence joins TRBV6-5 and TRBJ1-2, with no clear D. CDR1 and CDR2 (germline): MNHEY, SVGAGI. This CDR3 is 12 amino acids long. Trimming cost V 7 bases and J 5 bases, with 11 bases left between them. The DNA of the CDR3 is TGTGCCAGCACCGACGGTCGGTATGGCTACACCTTC. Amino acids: CASTDGRYGYTF.

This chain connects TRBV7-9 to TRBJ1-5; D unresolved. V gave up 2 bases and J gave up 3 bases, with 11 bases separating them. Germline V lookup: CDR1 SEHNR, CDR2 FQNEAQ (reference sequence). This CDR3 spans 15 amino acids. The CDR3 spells CASSLSGGVNQPQHF. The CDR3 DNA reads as TGTGCCAGCAGCTTAAGCGGTGGGGTCAATCAGCCCCAGCATTTT.

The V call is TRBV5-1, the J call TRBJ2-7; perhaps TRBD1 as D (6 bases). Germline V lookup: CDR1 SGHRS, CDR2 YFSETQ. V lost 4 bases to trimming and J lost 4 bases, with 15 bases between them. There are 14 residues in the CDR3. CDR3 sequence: CASSISGESYEQYF. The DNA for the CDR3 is TGCGCCAGCAGCATCTCAGGGGAAAGTTACGAGCAGTACTTC. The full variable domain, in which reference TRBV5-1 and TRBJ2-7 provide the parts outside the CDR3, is KAGVTQTPRYLIKTRGQQVTLSCSPISGHRSVSWYQQTPGQGLQFLFEYFSETQRNKGNFPGRFSGRQFSNSRSEMNVSTLELGDSALYLCASSISGESYEQYFGPGTRLTVT.

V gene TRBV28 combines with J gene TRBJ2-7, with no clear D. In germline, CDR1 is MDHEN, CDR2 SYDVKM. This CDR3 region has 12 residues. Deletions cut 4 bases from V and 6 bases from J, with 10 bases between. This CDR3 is CASSSALREQYF. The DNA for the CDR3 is TGTGCCAGCAGTTCGGCCCTCCGCGAGCAGTACTTC.

CDR3 nucleotides: TGTGCCAGCCGATCCTCTGGAAACACCATATATTTT. It is translated as CASRSSGNTIYF. The chain has TRBV27 and TRBJ1-3; D is uncertain. The germline V gene has CDR1 MNHEY and CDR2 SMNVEV (reference sequence). CDR3 length: 12 amino acids. The V end was cut by 8 bases, the J end by 0 bases, with 5 bases between.

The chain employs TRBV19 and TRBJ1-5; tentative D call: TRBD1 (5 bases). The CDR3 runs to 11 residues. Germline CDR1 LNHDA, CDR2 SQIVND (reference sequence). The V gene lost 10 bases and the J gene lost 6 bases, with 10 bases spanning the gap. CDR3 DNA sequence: TGTGCCACCGGGGGGATTCAGCCCCAGCATTTT. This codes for CATGGIQPQHF. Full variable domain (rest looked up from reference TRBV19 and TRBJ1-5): DGGITQSPKYLFRKEGQNVTLSCEQNLNHDAMYWYRQDPGQGLRLIYYSQIVNDFQKGDIAEGYSVSREKKESFPLTVTSAQKNPTAFYLCATGGIQPQHFGDGTRLSIL.

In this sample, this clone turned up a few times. CDR3 sequence reads: CASSLDSGTSYEQYF. The CDR3 coding sequence is TGTGCCAGCAGCTTAGATTCCGGGACCTCCTACGAGCAGTACTTC. The V gene is TRBV7-2, the J gene TRBJ2-7; possibly TRBD1 or TRBD2 for D (5 bases each). Trimming left V 1 base short and J 0 bases short, with 10 bases between. This CDR3 contains 15 residues. Germline values: CDR1 SGHTA, CDR2 FQGNSA.

The CDR3 DNA sequence: TGTGCCAGCACCCTAGACAGTGCAGATGGAAACACCATATATTTT. Translated, it gives CASTLDSADGNTIYF. The chain has TRBV28 and TRBJ1-3; TRBD1 might be the D (5 bases). The CDR3 is 15 amino acids. V dropped 7 bases and J dropped 3 bases, with 16 bases sitting between them. Per germline, CDR1 MDHEN and CDR2 SYDVKM.

The CDR3 DNA sequence: TGTGCCAGCAGCTTTCTTCAGGGGAACACCGGGGAGCTGTTTTTT. Translation gives CASSFLQGNTGELFF. V is TRBV14 and J is TRBJ2-2; a possible D gene is TRBD1 (5 bases). The length of the CDR3 is 15 residues. Germline lookup yields CDR1 SGHDN and CDR2 FVKESK. V was trimmed by 5 bases and J by 1 base, leaving 11 bases between them.

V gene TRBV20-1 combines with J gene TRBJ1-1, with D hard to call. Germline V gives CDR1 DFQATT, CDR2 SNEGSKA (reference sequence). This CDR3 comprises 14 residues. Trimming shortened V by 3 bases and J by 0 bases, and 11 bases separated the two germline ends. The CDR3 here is CSASESALNTEAFF. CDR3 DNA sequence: TGCAGTGCTAGTGAATCGGCGCTGAACACTGAAGCTTTCTTT.

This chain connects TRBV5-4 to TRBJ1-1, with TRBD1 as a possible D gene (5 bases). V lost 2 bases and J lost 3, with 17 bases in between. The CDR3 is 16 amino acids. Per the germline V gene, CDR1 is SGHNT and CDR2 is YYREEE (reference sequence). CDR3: CASSLRVGGAYTEAFF. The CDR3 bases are TGTGCCAGCAGCTTAAGGGTGGGGGGTGCGTACACTGAAGCTTTCTTT.

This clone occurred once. In nucleotides, the CDR3 is TGTGCCAGCATTTACAGGGGGCTTGGGGAAAAACTGTTTTTT. Encoded protein: CASIYRGLGEKLFF. The rearrangement links TRBV4-2 to TRBJ1-4; TRBD1 matches at 9 bases. V dropped 7 bases and J dropped 8; count of bases not matched to a gene: 8. The CDR3 has 14 amino acids. CDR1 is LGHNA, CDR2 YNFKEQ, per germline.

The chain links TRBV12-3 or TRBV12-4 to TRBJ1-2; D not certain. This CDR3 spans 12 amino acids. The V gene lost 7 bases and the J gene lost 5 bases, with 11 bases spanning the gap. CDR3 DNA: TGTGCCAGCACCGGTCTTGGATATGGCTACACCTTC. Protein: CASTGLGYGYTF.

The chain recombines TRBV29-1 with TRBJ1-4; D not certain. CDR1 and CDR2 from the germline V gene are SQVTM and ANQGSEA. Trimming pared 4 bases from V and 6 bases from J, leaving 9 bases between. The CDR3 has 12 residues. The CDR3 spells CSVVTGDEKLFF. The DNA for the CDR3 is TGCAGCGTTGTAACGGGAGATGAAAAACTGTTTTTT.

In DNA form, the CDR3 reads TGTGCCAGCAGCCTGCTCCGGGACAGCGGACTAGCGGGCGAGCAGTTCTTC. This codes for CASSLLRDSGLAGEQFF. The chain couples TRBV14 to TRBJ2-1; 11 nucleotides agree with TRBD2. From germline, CDR1 is SGHDN and CDR2 FVKESK. After removal of 4 bases from V and 10 bases from J, the junction contained 15 bases not matched to a gene. CDR3 length: 17 amino acids.